This entry lists 20 T cell receptor beta chains sequenced from one sample in a study of T cell responses to AZD1222 COVID-19 vaccine. Only in-frame clones appear in the TCRdb table, and some are missing; sequencing was by immunoSEQ multiplex PCR. The sample carries 180,000 or so clones, 90% to 95% recorded once. The input for sequencing was peripheral blood, taken 28 days after the second AZD1222 dose. All receptors come from an adult who received the AZD1222 COVID-19 vaccine.

V and J are TRBV9 and TRBJ1-1; D remains unclear. Trimming removed 2 bases from V and 6 bases from J, with 14 bases in between. This CDR3 comprises 14 residues. Germline V gives CDR1 SGDLS, CDR2 YYNGEE. The CDR3 DNA sequence: TGTGCCAGCAGCGTCGACGGAGGGCGCGCTGAAGCTTTCTTT. Its translation is CASSVDGGRAEAFF.

The chain employs TRBV6-5 and TRBJ2-1; TRBD1 matches at 9 bases. CDR3 length: 15 residues. The junction had 11 bases not matched to a gene; V was cut back by 6 bases and J by 8 bases. Germline values: CDR1 MNHEY, CDR2 SVGAGI. CDR3 region: CASSQGQGHQYEQFF. CDR3 nucleotides: TGTGCCAGCAGCCAAGGACAGGGGCACCAATATGAGCAGTTCTTC.

The V call is TRBV7-3, the J call TRBJ1-2; D is ambiguous. V lost 5 bases and J 2 bases, leaving 12 bases between the germline ends. The CDR3 has 14 amino acids. The germline V gene has CDR1 SGHTA and CDR2 FQGTGA. The CDR3 nucleotides are TGTGCCAGCAGCCACGGAGAAGGCAACTATGGCTACACCTTC. As protein: CASSHGEGNYGYTF.

The gene calls are TRBV5-1 and TRBJ1-2; D not certain. The CDR3 contains 15 residues. V shed 5 bases and J shed 0 bases, with 14 bases lying between them. The germline gives CDR1 SGHRS, CDR2 YFSETQ. The DNA of the CDR3 is TGCGCCAGCAGATCCGCGGTACAACCTAACTATGGCTACACCTTC. Translating gives CASRSAVQPNYGYTF.

The table lists this clone with a few counts. The rearrangement joins TRBV9 to TRBJ1-1; D gene unclear. V lost 4 bases to trimming and J lost 3 bases, with 19 bases between them. CDR1 is SGDLS, CDR2 YYNGEE, per germline. This CDR3 has 16 amino acids. DNA for the CDR3: TGTGCCAGCAGCACGGAGGACGTGTATTTGCACACTGAAGCTTTCTTT. Its protein is CASSTEDVYLHTEAFF.

This chain uses TRBV7-2 with TRBJ1-1; D uncertain. Per the germline V gene, CDR1 is SGHTA and CDR2 is FQGNSA. This CDR3 region has 14 residues. V lost 4 bases to trimming and J lost 1 base, with 10 bases between them. This chain's CDR3 is CASSSYRQNTEAFF. In DNA form, the CDR3 reads TGTGCCAGCAGCTCCTACCGACAGAACACTGAAGCTTTCTTT.

The chain is built from TRBV6-5 and TRBJ1-1; tentatively, D is TRBD1 (5 bases). Germline CDR1 reads MNHEY; CDR2 reads SVGAGI. Between the trimmed V and J ends, which lost 7 bases and 2 bases, there was a span of 17 bases. The length of the CDR3 is 15 residues. The CDR3 DNA reads as TGTGCCAGCACCATTACTCCGGGGGGAAACACTGAAGCTTTCTTT. Translation: CASTITPGGNTEAFF.

DNA of the CDR3: TGTGCCAGCAGCCAGGTACAGGTTTCCCTAGAAGGCTACACCTTC. Translation: CASSQVQVSLEGYTF. The V gene is TRBV14, the J gene TRBJ1-2; D might be TRBD1 (5 bases). This CDR3 spans 15 amino acids. Looked up from germline, CDR1 is SGHDN and CDR2 is FVKESK. Trimming pared 3 bases from V and 8 bases from J, leaving 19 bases between. The variable domain in full, completed from reference TRBV14 and TRBJ1-2, reads EAGVTQFPSHSVIEKGQTVTLRCDPISGHDNLYWYRRVMGKEIKFLLHFVKESKQDESGMPNNRFLAERTGGTYSTLKVQPAELEDSGVYFCASSQVQVSLEGYTFGSGTRLTVV.

V and J are TRBV9 and TRBJ2-3; tentatively, D is TRBD1 (6 bases). The germline V and J ends were trimmed by 0 bases and 2 bases, with 10 bases remaining between them. This CDR3 has 15 residues. Germline CDR1 SGDLS, CDR2 YYNGEE. The CDR3: CASSVVWGPTDTQYF. In DNA form, the CDR3 reads TGTGCCAGCAGCGTAGTTTGGGGGCCCACAGATACGCAGTATTTT. The full variable domain, completed using reference TRBV9 and TRBJ2-3, is DSGVTQTPKHLITATGQRVTLRCSPRSGDLSVYWYQQSLDQGLQFLIQYYNGEERAKGNILERFSAQQFPDLHSELNLSSLELGDSALYFCASSVVWGPTDTQYFGPGTRLTVL.

The V call is TRBV7-9, the J call TRBJ2-7, with D hard to call. The CDR3 totals 12 residues. Germline V CDR1 and CDR2: SEHNR, FQNEAQ (reference sequence). Trimming pared 5 bases from V and 9 bases from J, leaving 14 bases between. The CDR3 sequence is CASSLRGFWQYF. In nucleotides, the CDR3 is TGTGCCAGCAGCCTGCGTGGATTTTGGCAGTACTTC. The entire variable domain, with the rest obtained from reference TRBV7-9 and TRBJ2-7, is as follows: DTGVSQNPRHKITKRGQNVTFRCDPISEHNRLYWYRQTLGQGPEFLTYFQNEAQLEKSRLLSDRFSAERPKGSFSTLEIQRTEQGDSAMYLCASSLRGFWQYFGPGTRLTVT.

This chain uses TRBV7-8 with TRBJ1-1; D unresolved. The V and J ends lost 5 bases and 2 bases respectively, with 12 bases between them. CDR3 length: 14 amino acids. Per germline, CDR1 SGHVS and CDR2 FQNEAQ. The CDR3 spells CASSPPPVNTEAFF. DNA of the CDR3: TGTGCCAGCAGCCCCCCCCCGGTCAACACTGAAGCTTTCTTT.

The J gene is TRBJ2-3, the V gene TRBV5-1; maybe TRBD2 (5 bases). The CDR3 has 14 residues. The germline CDR1 and CDR2 sequences are SGHRS and YFSETQ. The V gene lost 2 bases and the J gene lost 1 base, with 8 bases spanning the gap. The CDR3 nucleotides are TGCGCCAGCAGCTTTTTCGGGGGCACAGATACGCAGTATTTT. It is translated as CASSFFGGTDTQYF.

This chain connects TRBV13 to TRBJ2-7; 7 positions agree with TRBD1. CDR3 length: 20 amino acids. The germline V gene has CDR1 PRHDT and CDR2 FYEKMQ (reference sequence). Trimming removed 5 bases from V and 2 bases from J; junction bases left unmatched: 24. In DNA, the CDR3 is TGTGCCAGCAGCCCGCGCCAGACAGGGATCCCGTTCATAATAACCTACGAGCAGTACTTC. It encodes CASSPRQTGIPFIITYEQYF.

The chain is built from TRBV5-8 and TRBJ1-6; 9 bases align to TRBD1. J was trimmed by 5 bases and V by 2 bases; bases with no gene match: 2. In germline, CDR1 is SGHTS, CDR2 YDEGEE. This CDR3 comprises 15 residues. DNA of the CDR3: TGTGCCAGCAGCTTTCGGGACAGGGATAATTCACCCCTCCACTTT. Translation: CASSFRDRDNSPLHF.

This clone was observed a handful of times. The same CDR3 can be traced to other DNA sequences in this sample. The genes are TRBV10-3 and TRBJ1-1; the D gene is possibly TRBD1 (5 bases). With 3 bases removed from V and 3 bases from J, the gap between germline ends came to 8 bases. Germline V lookup: CDR1 ENHRY, CDR2 SYGVKD. The CDR3 has 13 residues. CDR3 region: CAISDRGDTEAFF. The CDR3 DNA follows: TGTGCCATCAGTGACCGGGGGGACACTGAAGCTTTCTTT.

This chain links TRBV6-5 with TRBJ1-3, with D unclear. The CDR3 spans 15 residues. The V and J ends lost 6 bases and 4 bases respectively, with 16 bases between them. CDR1 and CDR2 (germline): MNHEY, SVGAGI. The CDR3 spells CASRLLVNPGNTIYF. Written as DNA, the CDR3 is TGTGCCAGCAGATTGCTAGTGAACCCCGGAAACACCATATATTTT.

This sequence joins TRBV18 and TRBJ2-1, with TRBD2 identical over 10 bases. Germline V gives CDR1 KGHSH, CDR2 LQKENI. Losses at the gene ends were 1 base for V and 6 bases for J; bases not matched to a gene: 12. The CDR3 totals 18 residues. The CDR3 is CASSPRTSGAILLNEQFF. CDR3 coding DNA: TGTGCCAGCTCACCACGGACTAGCGGAGCCATACTACTCAATGAGCAGTTCTTC.

The chain links TRBV9 to TRBJ1-4, with TRBD1 as a possible D gene (5 bases). The CDR3 length is 15 residues. Germline lookup yields CDR1 SGDLS and CDR2 YYNGEE. V was trimmed by 1 base and J by 8 bases, leaving 15 bases between them. This CDR3 reads CASSVLRNRWEKLFF. As DNA, the CDR3 is TGTGCCAGCAGCGTATTAAGAAACAGGTGGGAAAAACTGTTTTTT.

The gene calls are TRBV2 and TRBJ1-5; D gene uncertain. This CDR3 spans 14 amino acids. Germline assignment: CDR1 SNHLY and CDR2 FYNNEI. Trimming took 6 bases from V and 7 from J, leaving 16 bases between them. The CDR3: CASRLSDLGQPQHF. The CDR3 DNA reads TGTGCCAGCAGGCTCAGCGACCTGGGGCAGCCCCAGCATTTT. Full variable domain (rest looked up from reference TRBV2 and TRBJ1-5): EPEVTQTPSHQVTQMGQEVILRCVPISNHLYFYWYRQILGQKVEFLVSFYNNEISEKSEIFDDQFSVERPDGSNFTLKIRSTKLEDSAMYFCASRLSDLGQPQHFGDGTRLSIL.

The gene calls are TRBV19 and TRBJ1-5, with D unclear. The CDR3 covers 15 residues. V lost 7 bases and J lost 0, with 13 bases in between. Germline V gene lookup returns CDR1 LNHDA and CDR2 SQIVND (reference sequence). CDR3 protein: CASTPSGSSNQPQHF. In DNA, the CDR3 is TGTGCCAGTACTCCGAGCGGGAGTAGCAATCAGCCCCAGCATTTT. Using reference TRBV19 and TRBJ1-5 for the parts outside the CDR3, the full variable domain is DGGITQSPKYLFRKEGQNVTLSCEQNLNHDAMYWYRQDPGQGLRLIYYSQIVNDFQKGDIAEGYSVSREKKESFPLTVTSAQKNPTAFYLCASTPSGSSNQPQHFGDGTRLSIL.